This TCR beta chain was captured in a study of shared clonotypes between healthy human individuals. Study context: The study enrolled two women and three men aged 18 to 49.

CD8 cells classed as naive were CD45RO-negative and positively selected for CCR7, excluding terminally differentiated effector memory CD45RA+ cells. Assay used: immunoSEQ multiplex PCR; TCRdb lists only in-frame clones, some missing. The data show more than 2 million clones, with 90% to 95% seen just once and roughly 1.7% held by the top ten. Study results and caveats: Naive CD4 clonotypes were shared across a handful of donors at 4% to 5%. Measured sharing among donors was expected to vary with sequencing depth.

A single count supports this clone. Its antigen remains unidentified. This CDR3 is also generated by other DNA sequences in the sample. In germline, CDR1 is SEHNR, CDR2 FQNEAQ (reference sequence). Losses at the gene ends were 3 bases for V and 7 bases for J; bases not matched to a gene: 1. The CDR3 spans 12 residues. The sequenced sample was naive CD8+ T cells from PBMCs. The receptor was derived from a young man in good health. Some clones in this sample may be carry-over from other donors' samples. The rearrangement links TRBV7-9 to TRBJ1-1; 8 bases map to TRBD1. Here the CDR3 reads CASSLGTGEAFF. The CDR3 DNA is TGTGCCAGCAGCTTGGGGACAGGTGAAGCTTTCTTT.